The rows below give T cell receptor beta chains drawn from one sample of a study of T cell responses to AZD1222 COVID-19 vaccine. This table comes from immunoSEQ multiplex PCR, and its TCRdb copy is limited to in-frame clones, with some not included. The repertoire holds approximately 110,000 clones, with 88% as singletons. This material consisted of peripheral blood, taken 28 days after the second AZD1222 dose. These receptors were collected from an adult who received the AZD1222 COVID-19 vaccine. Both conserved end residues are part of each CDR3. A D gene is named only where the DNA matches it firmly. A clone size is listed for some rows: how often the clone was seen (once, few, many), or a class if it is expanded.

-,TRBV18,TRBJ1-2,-,TGTGCCAGCTCACCGCAGGACGTTGGCTACACCTTC,CASSPQDVGYTF
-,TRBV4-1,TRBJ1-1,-,TGCGCCAGCAGCCCTGCGGGGTCTGACGCTGAAGCTTTCTTT,CASSPAGSDAEAFF
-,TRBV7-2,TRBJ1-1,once,TGTGCCAGCAGCTTAGTTCCAGGGCTTAACACTGAAGCTTTCTTT,CASSLVPGLNTEAFF
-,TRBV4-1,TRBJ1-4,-,TGCGCCAGCAGCCAAGGAAAGGGTGATGAAAAACTGTTTTTT,CASSQGKGDEKLFF
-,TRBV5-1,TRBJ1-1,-,TGCGCCAGCAGCGAACGGCGGCACGCTGAAGCTTTCTTT,CASSERRHAEAFF
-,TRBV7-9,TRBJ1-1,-,TGTGCCAGCAGCCCCGGGGGACGCCGCACTGAAGCTTTCTTT,CASSPGGRRTEAFF
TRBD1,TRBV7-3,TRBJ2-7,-,TGTGCCAGCAGCTTTGGACAGGGGAACTACGAGCAGTACTTC,CASSFGQGNYEQYF
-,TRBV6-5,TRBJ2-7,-,TGTGCCAGCAGTTACAGGGAGGCCAACGAGCAGTACTTC,CASSYREANEQYF
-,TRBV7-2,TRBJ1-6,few,TGTGCCATTAACAAGGACGGAGGTTCACCCCTCCACTTT,CAINKDGGSPLHF
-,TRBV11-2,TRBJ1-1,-,TGTGCCAGCAGCAACTATTTCAGGGGATCGCGGAGGAGCACTGAAGCTTTCTTT,CASSNYFRGSRRSTEAFF
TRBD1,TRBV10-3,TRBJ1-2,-,TGTGCCACAGGGACAGGGGATGGCTACACCTTC,CATGTGDGYTF
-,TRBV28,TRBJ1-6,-,TGTGCCAGCAGTTTAATAAAGGGTAATAATTCACCCCTCCACTTT,CASSLIKGNNSPLHF
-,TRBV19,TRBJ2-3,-,TGTGCCAGTAGTATTGTCTCCGATACGCAGTATTTT,CASSIVSDTQYF
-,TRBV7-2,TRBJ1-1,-,TGTGCCAGCAGCTTTGCAGGAGTAACCGTAAGGGCTGAAGCTTTCTTT,CASSFAGVTVRAEAFF
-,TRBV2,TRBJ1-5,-,TGTGCCAGCAGCCAGGGTTTTACCTCCAATCAGCCCCAGCATTTT,CASSQGFTSNQPQHF
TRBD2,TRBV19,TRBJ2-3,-,TGTGCCAGTAGTATCTCTAGCGGGGGGGCTTCCACAGATACGCAGTATTTT,CASSISSGGASTDTQYF
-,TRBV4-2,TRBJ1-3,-,TGTGCCAGCAGCCAAGTAGAGGTGTACGGAAACACCATATATTTT,CASSQVEVYGNTIYF
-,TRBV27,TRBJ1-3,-,TGTGCCAGCAGTTTATCCGGGGGGGGAAACACCATATATTTT,CASSLSGGGNTIYF
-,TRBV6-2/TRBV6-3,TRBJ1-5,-,TGTGCCAGCAGTTACTTGGAAATCAATCAGCCCCAGCATTTT,CASSYLEINQPQHF
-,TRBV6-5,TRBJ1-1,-,TGTGCCAGCAGTTACTCGTGGGGTGGTCCCAACACTGAAGCTTTCTTT,CASSYSWGGPNTEAFF
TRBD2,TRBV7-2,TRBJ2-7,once,TGTGCCAGCAGCCCACGGGGGGGCCCCTACGAGCAGTACTTC,CASSPRGGPYEQYF
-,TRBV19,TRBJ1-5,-,TGTGCCAGTAGTCCCCCGACCGGCTATAGCAATCAGCCCCAGCATTTT,CASSPPTGYSNQPQHF
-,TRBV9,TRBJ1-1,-,TGTGCCAGCAGCGTAGGGGTCGGTCAGTTGAACACTGAAGCTTTCTTT,CASSVGVGQLNTEAFF
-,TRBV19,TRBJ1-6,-,TGTGCCAGTAGTATAGGCGGCAGCTTTAATTCACCCCTCCACTTT,CASSIGGSFNSPLHF
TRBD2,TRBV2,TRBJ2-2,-,TGTGCCAGCACCGGGGCAGCGGGGTACACCGGGGAGCTGTTTTTT,CASTGAAGYTGELFF
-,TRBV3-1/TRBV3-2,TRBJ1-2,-,TGTGCCAGCAGCCAAGAAGCATACGGCTACACCTTC,CASSQEAYGYTF
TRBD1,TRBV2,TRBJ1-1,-,TGTGCCACCAGACAGGGTATCTACACGCCGAACACTGAAGCTTTCTTT,CATRQGIYTPNTEAFF
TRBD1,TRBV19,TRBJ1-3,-,TGTGCCAGTAGTAGACCAGGACAGGGTGTCAACACCATATATTTT,CASSRPGQGVNTIYF
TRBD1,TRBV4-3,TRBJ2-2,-,TGCGCCAGCAGCCTCAACTTGGACAGGGGCACCGGGGAGCTGTTTTTT,CASSLNLDRGTGELFF
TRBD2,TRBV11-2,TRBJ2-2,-,TGTGCCAGCAGCTTAGATGGTAGCGGGGGGGCTGACACCGGGGAGCTGTTTTTT,CASSLDGSGGADTGELFF
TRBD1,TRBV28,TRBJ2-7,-,TGTGCCAGCAGTTCGACAGGGGGCCTACGCTCCTACGAGCAGTACTTC,CASSSTGGLRSYEQYF
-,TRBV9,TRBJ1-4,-,TGTGCCAGCAGCGTAGGATTTTTGGGGGGAGGAGGTGAAAAACTGTTTTTT,CASSVGFLGGGGEKLFF
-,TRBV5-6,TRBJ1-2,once,TGTGCCAGCAGCCTTTGGGGGCCGAATGGCTACACCTTC,CASSLWGPNGYTF
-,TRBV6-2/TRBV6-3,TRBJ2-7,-,TGTGCCAGCAGTTACTCAGGGAAGGAGGGCGAGCAGTACTTC,CASSYSGKEGEQYF
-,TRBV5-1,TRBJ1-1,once,TGCGCCAGCAGCTTGGACCTAAGCACTGAAGCTTTCTTT,CASSLDLSTEAFF
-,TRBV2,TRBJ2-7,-,TGTGCCAGCAGTGATGTGGCAGGGAGCTCCTACGAGCAGTACTTC,CASSDVAGSSYEQYF
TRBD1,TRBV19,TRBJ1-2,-,TGTGCCAGTAGTAACCCGGGACAGATCTATGGCTACACCTTC,CASSNPGQIYGYTF
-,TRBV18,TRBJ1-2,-,TGTGCCAGCTCACCACAAGTGGGGCCGGGGGACTATGGCTACACCTTC,CASSPQVGPGDYGYTF
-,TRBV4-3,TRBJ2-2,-,TGCGCCAGCAGCCAAGAAATACCGACGGACACGAACACCGGGGAGCTGTTTTTT,CASSQEIPTDTNTGELFF
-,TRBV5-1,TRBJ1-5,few,TGCGCCAGCAGCCTGGAATACGGTAGCAATCAGCCCCAGCATTTT,CASSLEYGSNQPQHF
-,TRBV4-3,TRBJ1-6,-,TGCGCCAGCAGCCAAGATTGGGGGGTAAGCAATTCACCCCTCCACTTT,CASSQDWGVSNSPLHF
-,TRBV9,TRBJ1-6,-,TGTGCCAGCAGCTCCACAGGACTTAATTCACCCCTCCACTTT,CASSSTGLNSPLHF
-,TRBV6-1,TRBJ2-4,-,TGTGCCAGCAGTGAAATAGGTGACATTCAGTACTTC,CASSEIGDIQYF
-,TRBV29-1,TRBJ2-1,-,TGCAGCGTTCCCCGGAATACGTTATCCTACAATGAGCAGTTCTTC,CSVPRNTLSYNEQFF
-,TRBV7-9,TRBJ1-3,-,TGTGCCAGCAGCTTAGTGTACGCCCCATTCCATTTT,CASSLVYAPFHF
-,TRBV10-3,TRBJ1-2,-,TGTGCCATCAGTGATCAATCGCAGGGCCCCCATGGCTACACCTTC,CAISDQSQGPHGYTF
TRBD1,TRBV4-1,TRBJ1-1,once,TGCGCCAGCAGCCAAGAGACAGGGGGCGTCCGTACTGAAGCTTTCTTT,CASSQETGGVRTEAFF
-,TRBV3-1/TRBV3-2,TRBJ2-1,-,TGTGCCAGCAGCCAAGAGAGTCATGAGCAGTTCTTC,CASSQESHEQFF
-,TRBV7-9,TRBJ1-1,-,TGTGCCAGCAGCCACACTGAAGCTTTCTTT,CASSHTEAFF
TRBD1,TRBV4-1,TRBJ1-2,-,TGCGCCAGCAGCCCAGGGGGTACAGGGGCCTATGGCTACACCTTC,CASSPGGTGAYGYTF
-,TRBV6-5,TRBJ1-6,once,TGTGCCAGCAGGACGGGCCAAAATTCACCCCTCCACTTT,CASRTGQNSPLHF
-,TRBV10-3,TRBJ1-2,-,TGTGCCATCAGGGACCCGGGGGCCTTCGGCTACACCTTC,CAIRDPGAFGYTF
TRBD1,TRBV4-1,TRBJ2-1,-,TGCGCCAGCAGCCAAGACCCGGGACAGGGGGAGCAGTTCTTC,CASSQDPGQGEQFF
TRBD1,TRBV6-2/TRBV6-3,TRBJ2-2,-,TGTGCCAGCAGTTACTCGGGACAGGGGGCCACCGGGGAGCTGTTTTTT,CASSYSGQGATGELFF
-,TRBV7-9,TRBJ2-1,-,TGTGCCAGCAGCCTGGAAAGGGGCAATGAGCAGTTCTTC,CASSLERGNEQFF
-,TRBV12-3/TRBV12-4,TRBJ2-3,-,TGTGCCAGCAGTTTCAACAGGGCAGATACGCAGTATTTT,CASSFNRADTQYF
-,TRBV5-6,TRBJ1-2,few,TGTGCCAGCAGCTTGGCCATGGGACTTTCACGTTATGGCTACACCTTC,CASSLAMGLSRYGYTF
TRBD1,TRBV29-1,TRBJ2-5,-,TGCAGCGTCGCCAAACAGGGGCGGGAGACCCAGTACTTC,CSVAKQGRETQYF
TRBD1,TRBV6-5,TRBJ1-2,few,TGTGCCAGCAGTCCGACAGGGGAGGTTGGCTACACCTTC,CASSPTGEVGYTF